Here is one T cell receptor beta chain with its context. Unmatched junction bases numbered 6, after V lost 4 bases and J lost 6 bases. The CDR3 has 14 amino acids. The germline gives CDR1 SGHVS, CDR2 FQNEAQ. Under the authors' procedure: Researchers report that nucleated cell counts were estimated from reference gene primer amplification. Sequencing was performed with immunoSEQ multiplex PCR; in TCRdb, only in-frame clones are kept and a portion is missing. V and J calls and clone size follow that table, whereas D and trimming were derived from the DNA. The sample yields a few hundred thousand clones, 90% seen once. This sample was taken from a study of blood T cell repertoires in COVID-19. Whole-study context: From the United States, Italy and Spain came samples of acute and convalescent COVID-19.

Researchers sorted participants into cohorts using their self-reported clinical history. The sequencing sample was made of PBMCs or T cells enriched from blood (not recorded which). The chain uses TRBV7-8 and TRBJ1-2, with 9 bases fitting TRBD1. This receptor was identified in a man between 18 and 29 years old who had recovered from COVID-19. CDR3 in amino acids: CASSSGTGMHGYTF. The CDR3 bases are TGTGCCAGCAGCTCAGGGACAGGGATGCATGGCTACACCTTC.